This T cell receptor (beta chain) originates from a study of T-cell memory formation after mild COVID-19. Overall study results and limits: Largely, contracting CD4+ clones fell within CM and EM, and contracting CD8+ clones within EMRA. The study found balanced CD4/CD8 in clones contracting day 15 to 85 and a CD4+ lean in later expanders. Pre-infection memory showed some responding clones, and this suggested that cross-reactive memory joined.

Trimming removed 2 bases at V and 4 bases at J, with 12 bases between. The CDR3 is 14 amino acids. Germline CDR1 reads SGHRS; CDR2 reads YFSETQ. The sample holds a few counts of this clonotype. Its target is not known. The 5'RACE method, run with constant-segment primers, produced TCR alpha and TCR beta cDNA libraries (carrying sample barcodes and UMIs). MiXCR was run by TCRdb on the 5' RACE reads, yielding one entry per CDR3 protein. Of roughly 180,000 distinct CDR3 sequences in the sample, roughly 11% are singletons; the top ten hold approximately 3.8%. This sequence originates from a man aged 18 to 29 who had mild COVID-19 (a few samples of this study predate the infection). Cell type and time point are not known. The chain joins TRBV5-1 to TRBJ1-2, with D possibly TRBD1 on 5 matching bases. The sequenced sample consisted of PBMCs or a T cell subset sorted from them (not recorded which). CDR3 in DNA: TGCGCCAGCAGCTTTCAGGACACTTCCTATGGCTACACCTTC. It yields the protein CASSFQDTSYGYTF.